A single sample gave rise to the 26 T cell receptor beta chains below, sequenced in a study of T-cell reconstitution after alpha-beta-depleted transplantation in children. A TCRbeta library incorporating unique molecular identifiers was prepared. TCRdb redid the calling of the PCR reads with MiXCR, one entry per CDR3 protein. The data contain about 580,000 distinct CDR3 sequences, 23% of them singletons. The source was PBMCs, mostly from graft donor cells, collected 360 days after TCRalphabeta/CD19-depleted stem cell transplant. The origin of the receptors is a boy under two years old who had a stem cell transplant for acute myeloid leukemia, so the T cells may come from the graft donor.

The CDR3 sequence is CASSLVPTLSQETQYF. Written as DNA, the CDR3 is TGCGCCAGCAGCTTGGTTCCTACTTTGTCCCAAGAGACCCAGTACTTC. J is TRBJ2-5 and V is TRBV5-1, with no clear D. Germline-derived CDR1 and CDR2 are SGHRS and YFSETQ. Trimming shortened V by 0 bases and J by 1 base, and 13 bases separated the two germline ends. CDR3 length: 16 amino acids.

The rearrangement links TRBV20-1 to TRBJ1-2, with 7 nucleotides matching TRBD1. Germline V gene sequence: CDR1 DFQATT, CDR2 SNEGSKA (reference sequence). V lost 1 base to trimming and J lost 3 bases; unmatched junction nucleotides: 8. This CDR3 region has 15 residues. The CDR3 reads CSARGSRTGYYGYTF. The CDR3 DNA sequence: TGCAGTGCTAGAGGATCCCGGACAGGCTACTATGGCTACACCTTC.

V is TRBV19 and J is TRBJ2-1; TRBD2 might be the D (6 bases). CDR3 size: 14 residues. The germline V gene encodes CDR1 LNHDA and CDR2 SQIVND (reference sequence). The V gene lost 5 bases and the J gene lost 4 bases, with 12 bases spanning the gap. CDR3 amino acids: CASSPWDLYNEQFF. The CDR3 nucleotides are TGTGCCAGTAGTCCCTGGGACTTATACAATGAGCAGTTCTTC. The full variable domain, its missing parts supplied by reference TRBV19 and TRBJ2-1, is DGGITQSPKYLFRKEGQNVTLSCEQNLNHDAMYWYRQDPGQGLRLIYYSQIVNDFQKGDIAEGYSVSREKKESFPLTVTSAQKNPTAFYLCASSPWDLYNEQFFGPGTRLTVL.

This rearrangement joins TRBV7-2 to TRBJ2-2; unclear D gene. V lost 5 bases to trimming and J lost 0 bases, with 13 bases between them. CDR1 is SGHTA, CDR2 FQGNSA, per germline. This CDR3 comprises 16 residues. In nucleotides, the CDR3 is TGTGCCAGCAGCCCCCGGCAACAGCCGAACACCGGGGAGCTGTTTTTT. Translation: CASSPRQQPNTGELFF.

The genes are TRBV12-3 or TRBV12-4 and TRBJ2-3, with D perhaps TRBD1 (5 bases). The V and J ends lost 6 bases and 3 bases respectively, with 13 bases between them. This CDR3 is built from 14 residues. CDR3 protein: CASRQAAGTDTQYF. The CDR3 DNA follows: TGTGCCAGCAGGCAGGCGGCAGGGACAGATACGCAGTATTTT.

The V gene is TRBV24-1, the J gene TRBJ2-6; the D gene could be TRBD1 or TRBD2 (5 bases each). This CDR3 region has 16 residues. Germline V gene lookup returns CDR1 KGHDR and CDR2 SFDVKD. With 3 bases removed from V and 1 base from J, the gap between germline ends came to 9 bases. CDR3 in DNA: TGTGCCACCAGTGATCGGGGCCCGTCTGGGGCCAACGTCCTGACTTTC. This gives the protein CATSDRGPSGANVLTF.

This chain links TRBV27 with TRBJ2-3; D call uncertain. Per the germline V gene, CDR1 is MNHEY and CDR2 is SMNVEV (reference sequence). Deletions cut 6 bases from V and 2 bases from J, with 21 bases between. CDR3 length: 17 residues. CDR3 protein: CASSPPTGIQLTDTQYF. The CDR3, as DNA: TGTGCCAGCAGCCCCCCTACCGGCATTCAGCTCACAGATACGCAGTATTTT.

This clonotype has a handful of counts. This chain connects TRBV12-3 or TRBV12-4 to TRBJ1-4, with D perhaps TRBD1 (6 bases). The CDR3 has 15 amino acids. Trimming stripped 6 bases from V and 4 bases from J, with 15 bases between. As DNA, the CDR3 is TGTGCCAGCAGACCCACAGGACAGAATAATGAAAAACTGTTTTTT. Amino acids: CASRPTGQNNEKLFF.

This chain joins TRBV7-9 and TRBJ1-5, with unresolved D. Germline V gives CDR1 SEHNR, CDR2 FQNEAQ (reference sequence). CDR3 length: 14 amino acids. Trimming left V 5 bases short and J 0 bases short, with 8 bases between. CDR3 DNA: TGTGCCAGCAGCCCCCCGGATAGCAATCAGCCCCAGCATTTT. Its protein is CASSPPDSNQPQHF.

The chain recombines TRBV3-1 with TRBJ1-1; D call uncertain. CDR1 LGHDT and CDR2 YNNKEL come from the germline V gene (reference sequence). There are 15 residues in the CDR3. Deletions cut 4 bases from V and 0 bases from J, with 12 bases between. The CDR3, as DNA: TGTGCCAGCAGCCGAGCGGCCAGGATGAACACTGAAGCTTTCTTT. It yields the protein CASSRAARMNTEAFF. The whole variable domain, filled in from reference TRBV3-1 and TRBJ1-1, reads DTAVSQTPKYLVTQMGNDKSIKCEQNLGHDTMYWYKQDSKKFLKIMFSYNNKELIINETVPNRFSPKSPDKAHLNLHINSLELGDSAVYFCASSRAARMNTEAFFGQGTRLTVV.

About this clonotype: A junction end diverges from the germline sequence, so it may reflect a read error. This chain connects TRBV20-1 to TRBJ2-1, with TRBD2 matching 10 bases. Looked up from germline, CDR1 is DFQATT and CDR2 is SNEGSKA (reference sequence). The CDR3 runs to 17 residues. DNA of the CDR3: TGCTGTGCTAGAGATCCTTTAGCGGGGGGTTCCTACAATGAGCAGTTCTTC. This codes for CCARDPLAGGSYNEQFF.

J is TRBJ2-5 and V is TRBV10-3; D perhaps matches TRBD2 (6 bases). Germline V gene sequence: CDR1 ENHRY, CDR2 SYGVKD. The length of the CDR3 is 13 residues. Trimming removed 10 bases from V and 8 bases from J, with 20 bases in between. CDR3 loop: CATVRLEWCTQYF. CDR3 nucleotides: TGTGCCACCGTCCGACTAGAGTGGTGTACCCAGTACTTC.

This clonotype was found a few times. The chain combines TRBV4-2 with TRBJ2-1; 8 positions match TRBD2. Germline assignment: CDR1 LGHNA and CDR2 YNFKEQ. The CDR3 runs 18 residues. V was clipped by 4 bases and J by 0 bases; unmatched bases: 11. CDR3 DNA sequence: TGTGCCAGCAGCCTTGGGGCGGGGGGACGAAGCTCCTACAATGAGCAGTTCTTC. Translated: CASSLGAGGRSSYNEQFF.

The chain recombines TRBV5-1 with TRBJ2-7; weak D call: TRBD2 (6 bases). The CDR3 spans 14 residues. The ends were cut back, 0 bases at V and 9 bases at J, with 16 bases in the middle. Germline-derived CDR1 and CDR2 are SGHRS and YFSETQ. CDR3 DNA sequence: TGCGCCAGCAGCTTGGATGGCGGGGACCCTGGGCAGTACTTC. Protein product: CASSLDGGDPGQYF.

This clonotype came up a few times. This sequence joins TRBV12-3 or TRBV12-4 and TRBJ2-1; D uncertain. V was cut by 5 bases and J by 2 bases, with 16 bases left in between. The CDR3 covers 16 residues. The DNA of the CDR3 is TGTGCCAGCAGTACCCGACTCCTACCCCCCTACAATGAGCAGTTCTTC. Translating gives CASSTRLLPPYNEQFF.

In this sample, this clonotype turned up a few times. This chain joins TRBV20-1 and TRBJ2-7; 7 nucleotides match TRBD1. CDR1 and CDR2 (germline): DFQATT, SNEGSKA (reference sequence). The CDR3 has 13 residues. Trimming at V came to 6 bases and at J to 4 bases, leaving 9 bases not matched to a gene. CDR3 sequence (DNA): TGCAGTGCCACGACGGGACAGTTTTACGAGCAGTACGTC. As protein: CSATTGQFYEQYV.

This clonotype showed up many times. The genes are TRBV29-1 and TRBJ2-3; D may correspond to TRBD1 or TRBD2 (5 bases each). The CDR3 is 13 amino acids. Germline values: CDR1 SQVTM, CDR2 ANQGSEA. Trimming cost V 5 bases and J 4 bases, with 13 bases left between them. The CDR3 DNA sequence: TGCAGCGTTTGGGCAGGGCGGGCAGATACGCAGTATTTT. This encodes CSVWAGRADTQYF.

This clonotype was seen just once. The chain employs TRBV18 and TRBJ1-1; D remains unclear. The V end lost 0 bases, the J end lost 11 bases, and 13 bases lay between the germline ends. The germline V gene has CDR1 KGHSH and CDR2 LQKENI. The CDR3 length is 13 residues. This CDR3 reads CASSPPFMSKAFF. CDR3 DNA sequence: TGTGCCAGCTCACCACCGTTTATGAGTAAGGCTTTCTTT. The full variable domain, in which reference TRBV18 and TRBJ1-1 provide the parts outside the CDR3, is NAGVMQNPRHLVRRRGQEARLRCSPMKGHSHVYWYRQLPEEGLKFMVYLQKENIIDESGMPKERFSAEFPKEGPSILRIQQVVRGDSAAYFCASSPPFMSKAFFGQGTRLTVV.

The chain employs TRBV20-1 and TRBJ2-5; no clear D. Trimming shortened V by 3 bases and J by 5 bases, and 10 bases separated the two germline ends. Germline values: CDR1 DFQATT, CDR2 SNEGSKA (reference sequence). The CDR3 extends over 12 amino acids. CDR3: CSARGEGETQYF. The CDR3 bases are TGCAGTGCTAGGGGCGAAGGGGAGACCCAGTACTTC.

The chain couples TRBV18 to TRBJ2-1; 10 bases are shared with TRBD2. This CDR3 is 16 amino acids long. After removal of 3 bases from V and 2 bases from J, the junction contained 4 bases not matched to a gene. CDR1 KGHSH and CDR2 LQKENI come from the germline V gene. The DNA for the CDR3 is TGTGCCAGCTCACCTCCTAGCGGGGGTACCTACAATGAGCAGTTCTTC. Translated, it gives CASSPPSGGTYNEQFF.

Ten or more counts support this clonotype. The gene calls are TRBV29-1 and TRBJ2-7; 8 nucleotides line up with TRBD2. Looked up from germline, CDR1 is SQVTM and CDR2 is ANQGSEA. This CDR3 spans 14 amino acids. V dropped 4 bases and J dropped 2; count of bases not matched to a gene: 7. Here the CDR3 reads CSVAGGKQTYEQYF. As DNA, the CDR3 is TGCAGCGTTGCGGGGGGGAAGCAGACCTACGAGCAGTACTTC.

The J gene is TRBJ2-1, the V gene TRBV5-6; D may be TRBD2 (5 bases). Germline values: CDR1 SGHDT, CDR2 YYEEEE. The V end lost 1 base, the J end lost 5 bases, and 19 bases lay between the germline ends. The CDR3 is 17 amino acids. CDR3 protein: CASSLMREVAWDNEQFF. DNA of the CDR3: TGTGCCAGCAGCTTGATGAGGGAAGTTGCTTGGGACAATGAGCAGTTCTTC.

As concerns this clonotype: A much larger clone sits a single nucleotide away, making a read error possible. This chain joins TRBV7-9 and TRBJ2-1; TRBD2 matches at 12 bases. The CDR3 runs 15 residues. Looked up from germline, CDR1 is SEHNR and CDR2 is FQNEAQ (reference sequence). CDR3 nucleotides: TGTGTCAGCAGCCGACTAGCGGGGGACGGCAATGAGCAGTTCTTC. Translation: CVSSRLAGDGNEQFF.

The DNA of the CDR3 is TGTGCCAGCAGCCCCGACCTTAGCGGGGGGGCCTACAATGAGCAGTTCTTC. As protein: CASSPDLSGGAYNEQFF. This rearrangement joins TRBV9 to TRBJ2-1, with TRBD2 identical over 11 bases. With V trimmed by 4 bases and J by 2 bases, 8 bases remained unmatched. The CDR3 totals 17 residues. Looked up from germline, CDR1 is SGDLS and CDR2 is YYNGEE.

This clonotype was observed a handful of times. The V gene is TRBV3-1, the J gene TRBJ1-1; 7 positions match TRBD1. Per germline, CDR1 LGHDT and CDR2 YNNKEL (reference sequence). This CDR3 has 16 amino acids. V trimming: 1 base; J trimming: 5 bases; junction bases outside the gene matches: 10. The DNA for the CDR3 is TGTGCCAGCAGCCAAGTAGGGGGCCGAGGAAATACTGAAGCTTTCTTT. Its protein is CASSQVGGRGNTEAFF.

This clonotype has a handful of counts. The rearrangement links TRBV6-4 to TRBJ2-7; D gene ambiguous. V dropped 4 bases and J dropped 7 bases, with 14 bases sitting between them. CDR3 length equals 13 residues. Germline assignment: CDR1 MRHNA and CDR2 SNTAGT. The CDR3 DNA is TGTGCCAGCAGTGTAGGGATCGTGGGTGAGCAGTACTTC. It is translated as CASSVGIVGEQYF.